This TCR beta chain originates from a study of OX40 agonist ivuxolimab in advanced cancers. About the study: The dose-escalation group included hepatocellular carcinoma, melanoma, renal cell carcinoma and head and neck cancer. Earlier anti-PD-1, anti-PD-L1 or anti-CTLA-4 therapy was permitted; less than 50% had received some.

Concerning this clone itself: Its antigen is not identified.

Notes on the study in general: Blood T cells, both CD4+ and CD8+, expanded clonally by week 6 at 0.1 to 3.0 mg/kg. In general, CD8+ T cells held more expanded clones than CD4+ did, on average.

The data were produced by immunoSEQ multiplex PCR, yet TCRdb's version contains in-frame clones alone and is incomplete. The sample includes tens of thousands of clones, 92% of them seen just once. This CDR3 comprises 12 residues. J was trimmed by 6 bases and V by 7 bases; bases with no gene match: 1. Germline V gene sequence: CDR1 MNHNY, CDR2 SVGAGI (reference sequence). The sample was CD4+ or CD8+ T cells sorted from blood, taken in a trial of the OX40 agonist ivuxolimab. The sequence was obtained from an adult with an advanced solid tumor such as melanoma, head and neck, liver or kidney cancer. The V gene is TRBV6-6, the J gene TRBJ2-2; the match to TRBD1 covers 8 bases. The DNA for the CDR3 is TGTGCCAGCACGGGACAGGCCGGGGAGCTGTTTTTT. Amino acid sequence: CASTGQAGELFF.